One sample yielded the 7 T cell receptor beta chains listed below, sequenced in a study of identical twins. TCRdb itself ran the 5' RACE reads through MiXCR, one entry per CDR3 protein. The sample includes around 340,000 distinct CDR3 sequences, roughly 9% of them seen just once. The sample was naive T cells sorted from blood. Source of these receptors: a woman between 45 and 60 years old in good health.

This clonotype was counted between two and nine times. The chain combines TRBV11-2 with TRBJ2-3; D may be TRBD1 (6 bases). V lost 1 base, J lost 0 bases, and 14 bases lay in between. The germline V gene has CDR1 SGHAT and CDR2 FQNNGV. The CDR3 is made up of 17 amino acids. The CDR3 DNA sequence: TGTGCCAGCAGCTTAGGACACAGGGAAACTAGCACAGATACGCAGTATTTT. Protein product: CASSLGHRETSTDTQYF.

This CDR3 reads CASSLSVGRSYEQYF. The CDR3 region has the DNA TGTGCCAGCAGTTTATCGGTCGGTCGCTCCTACGAGCAGTACTTC. The chain combines TRBV27 with TRBJ2-7; D gene ambiguous. Per germline, CDR1 MNHEY and CDR2 SMNVEV (reference sequence). The CDR3 has 15 amino acids. V lost 0 bases and J lost 0, with 9 bases in between.

V and J are TRBV5-1 and TRBJ1-5; D not resolved. In germline, CDR1 is SGHRS, CDR2 YFSETQ. V was pared by 4 bases and J by 0 bases, with 11 bases between. This CDR3 region has 15 residues. The CDR3 protein is CASSPGIYSNQPQHF. CDR3 in DNA: TGCGCCAGCAGCCCCGGGATCTATAGCAATCAGCCCCAGCATTTT.

The genes are TRBV29-1 and TRBJ2-1; 9 bases match TRBD2. Germline V gene data show CDR1 as SQVTM and CDR2 as ANQGSEA. V shed 3 bases, J shed 4 bases, and the junction held 4 bases outside the gene matches. The CDR3 has 14 amino acids. The CDR3 nucleotides are TGCAGCGTTGAGGCGGGAGGGTATTACAATGAGCAGTTCTTC. Translating it yields CSVEAGGYYNEQFF.

This clonotype was seen more than once but under ten times. The genes are TRBV27 and TRBJ1-5; D remains ambiguous. The germline CDR1 and CDR2 sequences are MNHEY and SMNVEV (reference sequence). The ends were cut back, 7 bases at V and 2 bases at J, with 3 bases in the middle. This CDR3 is built from 11 residues. DNA of the CDR3: TGTGCCAGCATTGGCAATCAGCCCCAGCATTTT. As protein: CASIGNQPQHF.

The chain is built from TRBV9 and TRBJ2-1; 7 positions match TRBD2. The V gene's germline CDR1 is SGDLS and CDR2 YYNGEE. The CDR3 has 16 residues. The ends lost 0 bases at V and 4 bases at J; junction bases unmatched: 7. This CDR3 is CASSVVRGSAYNEQFF. The CDR3 bases are TGTGCCAGCAGCGTAGTCCGCGGGAGCGCTTACAATGAGCAGTTCTTC.

This clonotype was counted ten times or more. The rearrangement uses TRBV12-3 or TRBV12-4 and TRBJ1-3; D remains ambiguous. Trimming removed 8 bases at V and 4 bases at J, with 6 bases between. The CDR3 spans 11 residues. Here the CDR3 reads CASGQGNTIYF. The CDR3 coding sequence is TGTGCCAGCGGGCAAGGAAACACCATATATTTT.